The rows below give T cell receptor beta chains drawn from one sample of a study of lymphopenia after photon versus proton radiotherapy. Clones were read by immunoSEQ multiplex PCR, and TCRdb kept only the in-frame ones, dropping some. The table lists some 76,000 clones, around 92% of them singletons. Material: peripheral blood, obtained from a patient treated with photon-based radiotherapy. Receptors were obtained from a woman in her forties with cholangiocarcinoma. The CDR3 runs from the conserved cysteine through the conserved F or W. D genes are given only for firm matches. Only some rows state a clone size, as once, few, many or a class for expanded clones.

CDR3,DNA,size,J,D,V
CSVGQGTEAFF,TGCAGCGTTGGACAGGGGACTGAAGCTTTCTTT,-,TRBJ1-1,TRBD1,TRBV29-1
CASSFLQIYNEQFF,TGTGCCAGCAGCTTTCTACAGATTTACAATGAGCAGTTCTTC,-,TRBJ2-1,-,TRBV11-2
CATSRENQPQHF,TGTGCCACCAGCAGAGAGAATCAGCCCCAGCATTTT,-,TRBJ1-5,-,TRBV15
CASSFRGNTEAFF,TGTGCCAGCAGCTTTCGGGGTAACACTGAAGCTTTCTTT,-,TRBJ1-1,-,TRBV7-2
CASSLGNLINNEQFF,TGTGCCAGCAGTCTCGGAAATTTGATAAACAATGAGCAGTTCTTC,once,TRBJ2-1,-,TRBV25-1
CASSPSPGQGGYGYTF,TGCGCCAGCAGCCCCTCCCCGGGACAGGGAGGGTATGGCTACACCTTC,-,TRBJ1-2,TRBD1,TRBV5-1
CASSLGQGATGNTIYF,TGTGCCAGCAGCTTAGGGCAGGGAGCTACTGGAAACACCATATATTTT,-,TRBJ1-3,-,TRBV7-6
CASSTHPGRGYNQPQHF,TGTGCCAGCAGCACCCATCCGGGGCGAGGGTACAATCAGCCCCAGCATTTT,-,TRBJ1-5,-,TRBV28
CASTRSGRGPNEQYF,TGTGCCAGCACCCGAAGCGGGAGAGGCCCCAACGAGCAGTACTTC,-,TRBJ2-7,TRBD2,TRBV28
CASSPREGSYEQYF,TGTGCCAGCAGCCCCCGGGAAGGCTCCTACGAGCAGTACTTC,-,TRBJ2-7,-,TRBV6-5
CASSLTSGSYEQYF,TGCGCCAGCAGCTTGACTAGCGGTTCCTACGAGCAGTACTTC,once,TRBJ2-7,TRBD2,TRBV5-1
CASSVEETGASYEQYF,TGTGCCAGCAGCGTAGAAGAGACAGGGGCTTCCTACGAGCAGTACTTC,-,TRBJ2-7,TRBD1,TRBV9
CASSTGVAKETQYF,TGTGCTAGCAGCACTGGGGTGGCGAAGGAGACCCAGTACTTC,-,TRBJ2-5,-,TRBV7-7
CARSLTVTSTDTQYF,TGTGCCAGAAGCTTGACAGTAACTAGCACAGATACGCAGTATTTT,-,TRBJ2-3,-,TRBV5-3
CASSTSGAQRREQYF,TGTGCCAGTAGTACCTCCGGGGCCCAGAGGCGCGAGCAGTACTTC,-,TRBJ2-7,-,TRBV19